This entry describes one T cell receptor beta chain. Method: immunoSEQ multiplex PCR; TCRdb's copy keeps in-frame clones and lacks some. The repertoire has a few hundred thousand clones, about 79% of them found once; the top ten carry approximately 1.5%. This specimen comes from a study of blood T cell repertoires in COVID-19. Study-wide background: Collection of acute and convalescent COVID-19 samples took place in the United States, Italy and Spain.

V lost 3 bases, J lost 4 bases, and 7 bases stayed unmatched. There are 16 residues in the CDR3. Germline lookup yields CDR1 MNHNY and CDR2 SVGAGI (reference sequence). The V call is TRBV6-6, the J call TRBJ2-2; TRBD1 agrees at 8 bases. The sequenced sample consisted of peripheral blood. This receptor was obtained from a woman aged 40 to 50 who had recovered from COVID-19. In DNA, the CDR3 is TGTGCCAGCAGTTATAGTCAGGGGGCTATCACCGGGGAGCTGTTTTTT. It encodes CASSYSQGAITGELFF.